The clone carrying this TCR beta chain was seen only once. Its cognate antigen is unknown. This sample is drawn from a study of cytomegalovirus exposure and HLA in healthy donors. PCR primers comprised 60 Vbeta and 13 Jbeta primers. Sequencing used immunoSEQ multiplex PCR; TCRdb keeps in-frame clones, though not all of them. The sample consists of roughly 120,000 clones, approximately 79% of them appearing once. General study findings and limits: Available immune exposure information was restricted to CMV serostatus only.

Trimming cost V 0 bases and J 1 base, with 9 bases left between them. This CDR3 contains 16 residues. Looked up from germline, CDR1 is MNHNY and CDR2 is SVGAGI (reference sequence). The genes are TRBV6-6 and TRBJ2-2; D perhaps matches TRBD2 (6 bases). The origin of this receptor is a man aged 45-65 years in good health and CMV-seropositive. Sequencing was carried out using PBMCs. The CDR3 loop reads CASSYSSGRNTGELFF. CDR3 nucleotides: TGTGCCAGCAGTTACTCGAGCGGGCGGAACACCGGGGAGCTGTTTTTT.